This T cell receptor (beta chain) was captured in a study of CXCR3-negative and CXCR3-positive naive CD8 T cells. With respect to this clonotype: Antigen specificity is unknown.

Whole-study results and caveats: Both naive subsets had comparably high diversity; memory CD8+ cells much lower.

Germline V gene lookup returns CDR1 DFQATT and CDR2 SNEGSKA (reference sequence). The CDR3 is made up of 15 amino acids. Through 5' RACE with UMI labels, the TRB cDNA libraries were prepared. TCRdb reanalyzed the 5' RACE reads, giving one entry per CDR3 protein sequence and no DNA. This repertoire comprises under 70,000 distinct CDR3 sequences; its ten largest clones make up less than 25%. This receptor was identified in a human donor in good health. Some clones in this sample may be carry-over from other donors' samples. What was sequenced was memory CD8+ T cells from blood. The V call is TRBV20-1, the J call TRBJ2-1; TCRdb's D call of TRBD1 is untestable without DNA. The CDR3: CSAHVGQGVPNEQFF.